The source of this T cell receptor (beta chain) is a study of shared clonotypes between healthy human individuals. General study results and limits: Generation probability values for non-shared clonotypes were lower than those for clonotypes shared by all four donors. Sharing of clonotypes among donors was expected to vary with sequencing depth.

The V gene's germline CDR1 is SGHVT and CDR2 SQSDAQ. V was clipped by 5 bases and J by 2 bases, with 20 bases between them. This CDR3 region has 17 residues. The repertoire was sequenced with immunoSEQ multiplex PCR; TCRdb's copy has only in-frame clones and lacks some. Among 2 million to 3 million clones listed, roughly 93% were seen once. For this clone: Its specificity is unknown.

The study separated CD4+ cells into CD45RA+ naive and CD45RA-negative memory subsets. The V call is TRBV7-4, the J call TRBJ2-3; no clear D. The sequence came from a young man in good health. Some clones in this sample may be carry-over from other donors' samples. The sequenced sample was naive CD4+ T cells from PBMCs. Regarding subset: CD45RA+ positively selected. CDR3 loop: CASSPCDSTIDTDTQYF. In DNA form, the CDR3 reads TGTGCCAGCAGCCCTTGTGACTCCACCATTGACACAGATACGCAGTATTTT. The entire variable domain, with the rest obtained from reference TRBV7-4 and TRBJ2-3, is as follows: GAGVSQSPRYKVAKRGRDVALRCDSISGHVTLYWYRQTLGQGSEVLTYSQSDAQRDKSGRPSGRFSAERPERSVSTLKIQRTEQGDSAVYLCASSPCDSTIDTDTQYFGPGTRLTVL.